At least ten counts were recorded for the clone carrying this T cell receptor beta chain. Its target is not known. The data belong to a study of T-cell reconstitution after alpha-beta-depleted transplantation in children. As it was prepared, the TCRbeta library received unique molecular identifiers. TCRdb analysed the PCR reads with MiXCR anew, one entry per CDR3 protein. This table holds 100,000 or so distinct CDR3 sequences, 6% found once. Study observations and caveats: Several hundred rapidly expanded clones from non-depleted graft cells reportedly supplied alpha-beta T cells about two months post-transplant. Diversity and T-cell counts at one year after transplant derived mostly from new T cells.

This material consisted of PBMCs, mostly from graft donor cells, taken 60 days after TCRalphabeta/CD19-depleted stem cell transplant. The TCR originated in a female patient aged 2-15 years who had a stem cell transplant for Fanconi anemia, so the T cells may come from the graft donor.

CDR3 DNA: TGTGCCAGCAGTGAAAGGGGTTCACCCCTCCACTTT. Its translation is CASSERGSPLHF. This rearrangement joins TRBV12-3 or TRBV12-4 to TRBJ1-6; weak D call: TRBD1 (5 bases). Trimming removed 5 bases from V and 9 bases from J, with 8 bases in between. There are 12 residues in the CDR3.